What follows are 11 T cell receptor beta chains derived from one specimen sequenced in a study of blood T cells in healthy people across ages. Then a second PCR, running roughly 7 to 11 cycles, was carried out with a sample-barcoded 5' primer and a J-beta primer mix. TCRdb recomputed calls from the 5' RACE reads with MiXCR, one row per CDR3 protein. Of some 940,000 distinct CDR3 sequences listed, almost 30% are singletons. The sample was also linked to a second study, of T cells of mothers and their children.

The source material was blood. The origin of the receptors is a woman aged 40 to 50 in good health.

CDR3 in amino acids: CASSLPGTSSYEQYF. The CDR3 DNA reads TGTGCCAGCAGTCTCCCCGGGACTAGCTCCTACGAGCAGTACTTC. The chain uses TRBV6-2 or TRBV6-3 and TRBJ2-7; 8 nucleotides align to TRBD2. The germline V gene has CDR1 MNHEY and CDR2 SVGEGT. The CDR3 runs to 15 residues. V dropped 5 bases and J dropped 0; count of bases not matched to a gene: 6.

The chain is built from TRBV2 and TRBJ1-2, with D uncertain. The V and J ends lost 6 bases and 8 bases respectively, with 19 bases between them. CDR3 length: 14 amino acids. Germline V gene sequence: CDR1 SNHLY, CDR2 FYNNEI. Written as DNA, the CDR3 is TGTGCCAGCAGACCTGGGCCGGGGAAAGGGGGCTACACCTTC. Translating gives CASRPGPGKGGYTF.

V usage is TRBV7-9 and J usage is TRBJ2-5, with D perhaps matching TRBD1 (6 bases). Germline V lookup: CDR1 SEHNR, CDR2 FQNEAQ (reference sequence). The CDR3 is 15 amino acids. Trimming removed 1 base at V and 13 bases at J, with 22 bases between. The DNA for the CDR3 is TGTGCCAGCAGCTTAGAGGGGACAAGGGGCAAGATCTGGTACTTC. Translation gives CASSLEGTRGKIWYF.

This clonotype was observed a few times. This chain uses TRBV20-1 with TRBJ1-3; the D gene is possibly TRBD1 (5 bases). Trimming removed 3 bases at V and 0 bases at J, with 9 bases between. Per the germline V gene, CDR1 is DFQATT and CDR2 is SNEGSKA (reference sequence). The CDR3 extends over 14 amino acids. CDR3 nucleotide sequence: TGCAGTGCTAGCGGGGGATCCTCTGGAAACACCATATATTTT. Translating it yields CSASGGSSGNTIYF.

The V gene is TRBV5-1, the J gene TRBJ1-1, with D tentatively TRBD1 (6 bases). CDR1 and CDR2 from the germline V gene are SGHRS and YFSETQ. V was clipped by 5 bases and J by 6 bases, with 14 bases between them. The CDR3 spans 13 residues. CDR3 residues: CASRGQRRAEAFF. The CDR3 region has the DNA TGCGCCAGCAGAGGACAGAGAAGGGCTGAAGCTTTCTTT.

The gene calls are TRBV7-2 and TRBJ2-3; 11 bases line up with TRBD2. There are 15 residues in the CDR3. Losses at the gene ends were 5 bases for V and 7 bases for J; bases not matched to a gene: 8. CDR1 and CDR2 from the germline V gene are SGHTA and FQGNSA. The CDR3 DNA is TGTGCCAGCAGCCCGACTAGCGGGGCTTCTCATACGCAGTATTTT. As protein: CASSPTSGASHTQYF.

The chain's CDR3 is CATSSGTGNTIYF. For the CDR3, the DNA is TGTGCCACCAGCAGTGGGACAGGAAACACCATATATTTT. The V and J genes are TRBV15 and TRBJ1-3; D is possibly TRBD1 (6 bases). Trimming shortened V by 3 bases and J by 4 bases, and 7 bases separated the two germline ends. The CDR3 has 13 residues. Germline lookup yields CDR1 LNHNV and CDR2 YYDKDF (reference sequence).

This clonotype was seen a few times. The chain employs TRBV10-3 and TRBJ2-5; D is undetermined. The CDR3 length is 13 residues. CDR1 is ENHRY and CDR2 is SYGVKD in the germline V gene. V was trimmed by 4 bases and J by 3 bases, leaving 9 bases between them. CDR3 DNA: TGTGCCATCAGTGGAACGGAGAAAGAGACCCAGTACTTC. Translated, it gives CAISGTEKETQYF.

The gene calls are TRBV5-1 and TRBJ1-5; unclear D gene. V was cut by 5 bases and J by 5 bases, with 11 bases left in between. This CDR3 spans 13 amino acids. Germline V gene sequence: CDR1 SGHRS, CDR2 YFSETQ. The CDR3 nucleotides read TGCGCCAGCAGATTTGACACGCATCAGCCCCAGCATTTT. Residues: CASRFDTHQPQHF.

This clonotype was seen at least ten times. The CDR3 protein is CSVSGTAKGYGYTF. In DNA, the CDR3 is TGCAGCGTGTCCGGGACAGCAAAGGGCTATGGCTACACCTTC. The V gene is TRBV29-1, the J gene TRBJ1-2; 7 bases are shared with TRBD1. Germline trimming cut 6 bases from V and 4 bases from J; bases unmatched to any gene: 11. Germline V gene lookup returns CDR1 SQVTM and CDR2 ANQGSEA. The CDR3 consists of 14 residues.

In this sample, this clonotype turned up a few times. The CDR3: CSARVAQGFTYSPLHF. The CDR3 nucleotides are TGCAGTGCTAGAGTCGCGCAGGGGTTTACGTATTCACCCCTCCACTTT. The V call is TRBV20-1, the J call TRBJ1-6; a weak D match, TRBD1 (6 bases). This CDR3 has 16 amino acids. CDR1 and CDR2 from the germline V gene are DFQATT and SNEGSKA (reference sequence). Trimming pared 1 base from V and 8 bases from J, leaving 18 bases between.